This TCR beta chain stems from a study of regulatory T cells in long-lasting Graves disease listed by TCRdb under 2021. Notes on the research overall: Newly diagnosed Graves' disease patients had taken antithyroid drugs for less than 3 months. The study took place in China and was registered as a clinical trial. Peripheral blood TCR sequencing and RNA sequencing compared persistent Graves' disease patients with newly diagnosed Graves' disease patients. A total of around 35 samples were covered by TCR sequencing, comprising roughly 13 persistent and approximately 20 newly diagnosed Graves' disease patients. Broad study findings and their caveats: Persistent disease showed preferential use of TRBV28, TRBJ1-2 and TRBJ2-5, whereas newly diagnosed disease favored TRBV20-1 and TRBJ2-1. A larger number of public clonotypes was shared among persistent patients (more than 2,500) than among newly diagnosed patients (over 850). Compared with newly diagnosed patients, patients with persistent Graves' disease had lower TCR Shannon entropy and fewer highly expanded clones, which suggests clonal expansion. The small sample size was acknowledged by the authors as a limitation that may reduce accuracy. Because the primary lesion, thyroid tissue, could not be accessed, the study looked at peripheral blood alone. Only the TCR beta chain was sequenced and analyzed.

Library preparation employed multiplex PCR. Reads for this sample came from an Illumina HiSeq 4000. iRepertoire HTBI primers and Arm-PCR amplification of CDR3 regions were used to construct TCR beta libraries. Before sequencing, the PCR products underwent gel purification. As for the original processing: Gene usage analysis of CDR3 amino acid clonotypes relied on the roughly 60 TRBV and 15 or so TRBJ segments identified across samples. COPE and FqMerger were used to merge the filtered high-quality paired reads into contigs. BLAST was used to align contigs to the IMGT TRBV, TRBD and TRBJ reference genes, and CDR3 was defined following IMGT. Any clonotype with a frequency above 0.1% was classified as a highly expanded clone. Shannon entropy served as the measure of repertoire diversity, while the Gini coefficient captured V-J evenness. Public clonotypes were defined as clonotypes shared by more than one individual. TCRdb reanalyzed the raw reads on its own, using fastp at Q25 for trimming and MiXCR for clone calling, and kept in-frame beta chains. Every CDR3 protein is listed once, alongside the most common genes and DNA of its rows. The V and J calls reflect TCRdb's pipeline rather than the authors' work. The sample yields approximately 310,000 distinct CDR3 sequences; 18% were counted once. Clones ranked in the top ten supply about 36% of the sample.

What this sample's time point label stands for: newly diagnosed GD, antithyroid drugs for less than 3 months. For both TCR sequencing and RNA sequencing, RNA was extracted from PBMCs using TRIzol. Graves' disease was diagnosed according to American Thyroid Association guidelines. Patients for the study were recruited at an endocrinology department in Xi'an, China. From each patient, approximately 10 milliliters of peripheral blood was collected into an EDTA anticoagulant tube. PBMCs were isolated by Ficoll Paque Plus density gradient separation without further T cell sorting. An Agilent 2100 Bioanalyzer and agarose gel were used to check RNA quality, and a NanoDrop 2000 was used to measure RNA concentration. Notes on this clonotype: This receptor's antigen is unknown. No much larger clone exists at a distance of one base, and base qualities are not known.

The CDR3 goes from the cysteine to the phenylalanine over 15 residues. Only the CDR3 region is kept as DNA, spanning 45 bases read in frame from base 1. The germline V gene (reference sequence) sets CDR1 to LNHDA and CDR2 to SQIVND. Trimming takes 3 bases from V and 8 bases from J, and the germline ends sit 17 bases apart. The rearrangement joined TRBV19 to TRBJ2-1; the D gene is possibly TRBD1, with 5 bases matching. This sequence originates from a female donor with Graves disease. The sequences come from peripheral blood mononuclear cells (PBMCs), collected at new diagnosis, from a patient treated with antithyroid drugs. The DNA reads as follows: TGTGCCAGTAGTATGGGGCCAGGGTGGATCGATGAGCAGTTCTTC. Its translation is CASSMGPGWIDEQFF.